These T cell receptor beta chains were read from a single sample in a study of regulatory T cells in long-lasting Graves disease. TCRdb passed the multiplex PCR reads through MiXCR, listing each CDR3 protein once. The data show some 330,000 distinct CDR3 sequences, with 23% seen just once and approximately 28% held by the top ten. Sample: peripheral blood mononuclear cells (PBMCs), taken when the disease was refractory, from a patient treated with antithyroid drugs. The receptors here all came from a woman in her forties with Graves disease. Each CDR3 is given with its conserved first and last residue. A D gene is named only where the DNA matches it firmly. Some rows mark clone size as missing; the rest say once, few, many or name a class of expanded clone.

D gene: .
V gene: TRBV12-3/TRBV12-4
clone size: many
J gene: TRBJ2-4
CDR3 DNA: TGTGCCAGCAGTTCCCTACACCAGTCCCAAGGGTCGGCCAAAAACATTCAGTACTTC
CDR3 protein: CASSSLHQSQGSAKNIQYF

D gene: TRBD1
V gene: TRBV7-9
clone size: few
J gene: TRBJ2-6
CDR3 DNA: TGTGCCAGCAGCTTACCACTCCCCGGGACAGGGTCTGGGGCCAACGTCCTGACTTTC
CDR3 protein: CASSLPLPGTGSGANVLTF

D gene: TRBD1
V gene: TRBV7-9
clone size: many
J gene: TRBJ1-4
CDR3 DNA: TGTGCCAGCAGTTCGACAGGGGGAAATGAAAAACTGTTTTTT
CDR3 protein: CASSSTGGNEKLFF

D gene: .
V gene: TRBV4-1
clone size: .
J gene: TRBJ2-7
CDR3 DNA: TGCGCCAGCGGGGGGCTAGAGGGAACTCCCTACGAGCAGTACTTC
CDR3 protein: CASGGLEGTPYEQYF

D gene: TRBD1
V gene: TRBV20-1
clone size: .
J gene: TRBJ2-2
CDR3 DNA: TGCAGTGCTCAAGCCAGGGGGACCGGGGAGCTGTTTTTT
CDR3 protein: CSAQARGTGELFF

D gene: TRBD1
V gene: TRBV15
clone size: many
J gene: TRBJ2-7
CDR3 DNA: TGTGCCACCAGCACCTACGGACAGGGGTCTCGCTACGAGCAGTACTTC
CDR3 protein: CATSTYGQGSRYEQYF

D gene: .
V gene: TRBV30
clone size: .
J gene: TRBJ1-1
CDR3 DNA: TGTGCCTGGAGTGCGATCCTCTATGAGAACACTGAAGCTTTCTTT
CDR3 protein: CAWSAILYENTEAFF

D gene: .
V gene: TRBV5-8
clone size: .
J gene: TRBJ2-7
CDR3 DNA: TGTGCCAGCAGCTTGCGGGGGGCAACCAACTACGAGCAGTACTTC
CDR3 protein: CASSLRGATNYEQYF

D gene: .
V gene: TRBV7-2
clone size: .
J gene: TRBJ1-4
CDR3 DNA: TGTGCCAGCAGCTTAGGGGGGAGGAGGCATGAAAAACTGTTTTTT
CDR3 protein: CASSLGGRRHEKLFF

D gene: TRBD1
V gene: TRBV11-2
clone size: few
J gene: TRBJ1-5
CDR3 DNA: TGTGCCAGCAGCTATGGGACAGGGGATCAGCCCCAGCATTTT
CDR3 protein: CASSYGTGDQPQHF

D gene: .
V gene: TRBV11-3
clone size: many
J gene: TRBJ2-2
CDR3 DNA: TGTGCCAGCAGCCCGGGACTTCTGAACACCGGGGAGCTGTTTTTT
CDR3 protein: CASSPGLLNTGELFF

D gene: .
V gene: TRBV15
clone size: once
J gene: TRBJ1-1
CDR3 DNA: TGTGCCACCAGCAGAGAAGTGGGGGTGGGCACTGAAGCTTTCTTT
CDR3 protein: CATSREVGVGTEAFF

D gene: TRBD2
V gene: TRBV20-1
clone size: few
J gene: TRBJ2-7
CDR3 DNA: TGCAGTGCCTGGAGTGCGGGACTAGCGGGAGGGGGCTCCTACGAGCAGTACTTC
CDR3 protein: CSAWSAGLAGGGSYEQYF

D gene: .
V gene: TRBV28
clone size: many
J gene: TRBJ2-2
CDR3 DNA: TGTGCCAGCAGTTTATGGTTAGGGACCGGGGAGCTGTTTTTT
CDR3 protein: CASSLWLGTGELFF

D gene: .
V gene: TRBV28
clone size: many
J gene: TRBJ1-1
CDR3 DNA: TGTGCCAGCAGTCGACTCGGGGGGGACAACACTGAAGCTTTCTTT
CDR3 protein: CASSRLGGDNTEAFF

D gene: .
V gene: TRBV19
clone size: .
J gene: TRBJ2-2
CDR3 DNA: TGTGCCAGTAGTATAAGCCCCTCGGCCGGGGAGCTGTTTTTT
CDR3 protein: CASSISPSAGELFF

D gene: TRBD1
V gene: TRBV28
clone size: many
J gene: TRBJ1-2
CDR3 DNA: TGTGCCAGCAAGGGACAGGGATCAGCTTATGGCTACACCTTC
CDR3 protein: CASKGQGSAYGYTF

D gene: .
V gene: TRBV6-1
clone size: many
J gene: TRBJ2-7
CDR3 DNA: TGTGCCAGCAGGACAGTTAACTCCTACGAGCAGTACTTC
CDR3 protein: CASRTVNSYEQYF

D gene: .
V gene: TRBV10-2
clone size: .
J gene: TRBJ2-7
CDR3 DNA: TGCGCCGGCAGCGCGGCCAGCTCCTACGAGCAGTACTTC
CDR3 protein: CAGSAASSYEQYF

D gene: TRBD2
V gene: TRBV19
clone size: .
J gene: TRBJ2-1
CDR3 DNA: TGTGCCAGTAGTATAGATCCGGGACTAAGATACAATGAGCAGTTCTTC
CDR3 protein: CASSIDPGLRYNEQFF

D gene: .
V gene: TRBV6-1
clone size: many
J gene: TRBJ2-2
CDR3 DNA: TGTGCCAGCACTGCCAGGGTAGCGACGAACACCGGGGAGCTGTTTTTT
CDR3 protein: CASTARVATNTGELFF

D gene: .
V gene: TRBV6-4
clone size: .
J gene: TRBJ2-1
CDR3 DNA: TGTGCCAGCAGTGAATTAGGCAGGGCGGAGGGCAATGAGCAGTTCTTC
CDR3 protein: CASSELGRAEGNEQFF